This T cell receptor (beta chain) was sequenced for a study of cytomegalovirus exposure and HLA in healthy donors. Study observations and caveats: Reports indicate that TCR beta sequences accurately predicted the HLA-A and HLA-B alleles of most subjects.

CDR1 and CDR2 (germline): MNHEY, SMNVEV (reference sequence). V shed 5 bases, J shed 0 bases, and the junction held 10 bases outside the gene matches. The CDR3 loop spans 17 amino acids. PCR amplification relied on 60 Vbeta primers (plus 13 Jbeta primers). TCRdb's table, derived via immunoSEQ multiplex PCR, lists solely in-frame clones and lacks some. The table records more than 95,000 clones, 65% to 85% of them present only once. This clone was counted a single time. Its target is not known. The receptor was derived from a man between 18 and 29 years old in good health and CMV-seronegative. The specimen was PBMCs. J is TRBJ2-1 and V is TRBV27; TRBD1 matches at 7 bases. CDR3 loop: CASSAQQGTTSYNEQFF. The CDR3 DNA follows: TGTGCCAGCAGTGCCCAACAGGGGACGACCTCCTACAATGAGCAGTTCTTC.